The 14 T cell receptor beta chains reported below all come from one sample, sequenced in a study of T cell clones after liver transplantation. Generated by immunoSEQ multiplex PCR, the TCRdb table keeps only in-frame clones and is missing some. The table has approximately 51,000 clones, roughly 70% seen once. The specimen comprised CD4+ T cells from blood, sampled around 54 months after liver transplant. These receptors all come from a human patient who received a liver transplant. The graft donor may be the source of some T cells.

The chain joins TRBV6-5 to TRBJ1-1, with a tentative D call TRBD1 (5 bases). The CDR3 has 14 amino acids. V lost 5 bases, J lost 0 bases, and 10 bases lay in between. Germline CDR1 MNHEY, CDR2 SVGAGI. The CDR3, as DNA: TGTGCCAGCAGTCAGACAGCGATGAACACTGAAGCTTTCTTT. This translates into CASSQTAMNTEAFF.

V and J are TRBV18 and TRBJ1-1; unclear D gene. From germline, CDR1 is KGHSH and CDR2 LQKENI. The CDR3 spans 13 residues. The V end was cut by 1 base, the J end by 3 bases, with 6 bases between. The CDR3 protein is CASSPHSDTEAFF. CDR3 sequence (DNA): TGTGCCAGCTCACCACACAGTGACACTGAAGCTTTCTTT.

The chain carries TRBV7-2 and TRBJ1-1; D unresolved. The V gene lost 3 bases and the J gene lost 4 bases, with 6 bases spanning the gap. This CDR3 is built from 12 residues. CDR1 and CDR2 from the germline V gene are SGHTA and FQGNSA. DNA of the CDR3: TGTGCCAGCAGCTTGGCCGTCACTGAAGCTTTCTTT. It encodes CASSLAVTEAFF.

The J gene is TRBJ1-1, the V gene TRBV7-3; D not resolved. The CDR3 is 14 residues long. Germline CDR1 is SGHTA and CDR2 is FQGTGA. V lost 5 bases, J lost 3 bases, and 13 bases lay in between. CDR3 nucleotides: TGTGCCAGCAGCCAGGAAGCGGCAGACACTGAAGCTTTCTTT. Translating it yields CASSQEAADTEAFF. The complete variable domain, with remaining parts taken from reference TRBV7-3 and TRBJ1-1, reads GAGVSQTPSNKVTEKGKYVELRCDPISGHTALYWYRQSLGQGPEFLIYFQGTGAADDSGLPNDRFFAVRPEGSVSTLKIQRTERGDSAVYLCASSQEAADTEAFFGQGTRLTVV.

In this sample, this clone turned up once. One end of the junction fails to match germline, which may point to a read error. The V call is TRBV4-1, the J call TRBJ1-2; 7 bases fit TRBD1. Germline V gene lookup returns CDR1 MGHRA and CDR2 YSYEKL. This CDR3 has 19 residues. The DNA of the CDR3 is TGCGCCAGCAGCAAAGAGGTTCGGGTCCGGGCAGGGGGTAACTATGGCTACACCTTC. As protein: CASSKEVRVRAGGNYGYTF.

The chain carries TRBV15 and TRBJ1-1, with D unclear. Per germline, CDR1 LNHNV and CDR2 YYDKDF (reference sequence). This CDR3 has 16 residues. Trimming stripped 0 bases from V and 1 base from J, with 12 bases between. The CDR3 loop is CATSREVTGTNTEAFF. CDR3 nucleotide sequence: TGTGCCACCAGCAGAGAAGTCACGGGCACGAACACTGAAGCTTTCTTT. Complete variable domain (other parts from reference TRBV15 and TRBJ1-1): DAMVIQNPRYQVTQFGKPVTLSCSQTLNHNVMYWYQQKSSQAPKLLFHYYDKDFNNEADTPDNFQSRRPNTSFCFLDIRSPGLGDTAMYLCATSREVTGTNTEAFFGQGTRLTVV.

The chain is built from TRBV27 and TRBJ2-7; 9 bases are a match to TRBD1. CDR1 MNHEY and CDR2 SMNVEV come from the germline V gene (reference sequence). Trimming cost V 2 bases and J 2 bases; bases outside gene matches: 7. CDR3 length: 16 residues. CDR3: CASSLKWGQGTYEQYF. The CDR3 DNA is TGTGCCAGCAGTTTAAAATGGGGACAGGGTACCTACGAGCAGTACTTC.

This clone turned up a few times. The junction departs from germline at one end; a sequencing error may be responsible. This same CDR3 is encoded by further DNA sequences in the sample. The chain has TRBV7-7 and TRBJ2-1, with TRBD2 matching 8 bases. The length of the CDR3 is 15 residues. Per germline, CDR1 SSHAT and CDR2 FNYEAQ (reference sequence). The DNA for the CDR3 is TGTGCTAGCAGCTTAGACGGGGGGGCCTTCAATGAGCAGTTCTTC. Translation gives CASSLDGGAFNEQFF. The variable domain in full, completed from reference TRBV7-7 and TRBJ2-1, reads GAGVSQSPRYKVTKRGQDVTLRCDPISSHATLYWYQQALGQGPEFLTYFNYEAQPDKSGLPSDRFSAERPEGSISTLTIQRTEQRDSAMYRCASSLDGGAFNEQFFGPGTRLTVL.

As for this clone: Other DNA sequences from this sample encode an identical CDR3 as well. The V gene is TRBV6-5, the J gene TRBJ1-4, with no clear D. The V end lost 4 bases, the J end lost 8 bases, and 14 bases lay between the germline ends. CDR1 and CDR2 from the germline V gene are MNHEY and SVGAGI. The CDR3 is made up of 14 amino acids. Here the CDR3 reads CASSSRWSGEKLFF. In DNA, the CDR3 is TGTGCCAGCAGTTCTAGGTGGAGCGGGGAAAAACTGTTTTTT.

This chain links TRBV19 with TRBJ2-3; 10 nucleotides align to TRBD2. The V and J ends lost 0 bases and 0 bases, in that order; junction bases with no gene match: 3. CDR3 length: 17 amino acids. CDR1 is LNHDA and CDR2 is SQIVND in the germline V gene (reference sequence). The CDR3 region has the DNA TGTGCCAGTAGTATAGATCCTAGCGGGGGTAGCACAGATACGCAGTATTTT. The encoded protein is CASSIDPSGGSTDTQYF.

The chain couples TRBV6-6 to TRBJ2-5; the D is unclear. The CDR3 runs 13 residues. V lost 6 bases and J 5 bases, leaving 13 bases between the germline ends. In germline, CDR1 is MNHNY, CDR2 SVGAGI (reference sequence). CDR3 in DNA: TGTGCCAGCAGCCCCGGACGATGGGAGACCCAGTACTTC. It translates to CASSPGRWETQYF.

The chain carries TRBV11-1 and TRBJ1-2; D remains unclear. Per the germline V gene, CDR1 is SGHAT and CDR2 is FQDESV (reference sequence). The CDR3 has 15 residues. The V gene lost 1 base and the J gene lost 7 bases, with 16 bases spanning the gap. Here the CDR3 DNA reads TGTGCCAGCAGCTTAGACAGTCTAGGCCCTTTTGGCTACACCTTC. This codes for CASSLDSLGPFGYTF. The whole variable domain, remainder taken from reference TRBV11-1 and TRBJ1-2, is EAEVAQSPRYKITEKSQAVAFWCDPISGHATLYWYRQILGQGPELLVQFQDESVVDDSQLPKDRFSAERLKGVDSTLKIQPAELGDSAMYLCASSLDSLGPFGYTFGSGTRLTVV.

The chain joins TRBV30 to TRBJ2-3; 8 nucleotides agree with TRBD2. The V and J ends lost 7 bases and 4 bases, in that order; junction bases with no gene match: 10. The length of the CDR3 is 14 residues. Per the germline V gene, CDR1 is GTSNPN and CDR2 is SVGIG (reference sequence). The CDR3 here is CASSGGGGADTQYF. The CDR3 DNA is TGTGCCTCGTCCGGGGGGGGAGGGGCAGATACGCAGTATTTT. The variable domain in full, completed from reference TRBV30 and TRBJ2-3, reads SQTIHQWPATLVQPVGSPLSLECTVEGTSNPNLYWYRQAAGRGLQLLFYSVGIGQISSEVPQNLSASRPQDRQFILSSKKLLLSDSGFYLCASSGGGGADTQYFGPGTRLTVL.

The chain joins TRBV11-2 to TRBJ2-1, with 9 bases aligning to TRBD2. The trim removed 1 base at V and 7 bases at J, leaving 5 bases unmatched. CDR1 is SGHAT and CDR2 is FQNNGV in the germline V gene. The CDR3 has 15 amino acids. The CDR3 sequence: CASSLVSGGLNEQFF. Written as DNA, the CDR3 is TGTGCCAGCAGCTTAGTGAGCGGGGGGCTAAATGAGCAGTTCTTC. Together with reference TRBV11-2 and TRBJ2-1, the CDR3 gives the full variable domain: EAGVAQSPRYKIIEKRQSVAFWCNPISGHATLYWYQQILGQGPKLLIQFQNNGVVDDSQLPKDRFSAERLKGVDSTLKIQPAKLEDSAVYLCASSLVSGGLNEQFFGPGTRLTVL.